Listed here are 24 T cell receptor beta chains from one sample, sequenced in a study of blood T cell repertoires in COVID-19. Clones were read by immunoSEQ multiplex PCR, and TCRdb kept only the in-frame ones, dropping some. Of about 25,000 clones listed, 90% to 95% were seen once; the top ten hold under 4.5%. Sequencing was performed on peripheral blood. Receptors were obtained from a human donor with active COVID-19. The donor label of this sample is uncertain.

The CDR3 nucleotides are TGTGCCAGCAGCCAAGGGGGAGGCCCCTACGAGCAGTACTTC. This translates into CASSQGGGPYEQYF. This sequence joins TRBV3-1 (or the pseudogene TRBV3-2) and TRBJ2-7; perhaps TRBD2 as D (6 bases). V was clipped by 1 base and J by 2 bases, with 9 bases between them. This CDR3 spans 14 amino acids. Germline-derived CDR1 and CDR2 are LGHDT and YNNKEL (reference sequence).

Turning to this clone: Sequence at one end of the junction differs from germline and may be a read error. The CDR3 protein is CASSQDSSGLAGGPNEHRGAVF. CDR3 coding DNA: TGTGCCAGCAGCCAAGATTCGTCGGGACTAGCGGGAGGGCCAAATGAACACCGGGGAGCTGTTTTT. The chain employs TRBV3-1 (or the pseudogene TRBV3-2) and TRBJ2-2; TRBD2 agrees at 16 bases. CDR1 LGHDT and CDR2 YNNKEL come from the germline V gene (reference sequence). The CDR3 extends over 22 amino acids.

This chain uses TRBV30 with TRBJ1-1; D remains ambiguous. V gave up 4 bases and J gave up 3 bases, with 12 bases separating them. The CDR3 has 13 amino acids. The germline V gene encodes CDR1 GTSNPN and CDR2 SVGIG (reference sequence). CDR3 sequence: CAWNPHRYTEAFF. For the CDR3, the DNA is TGTGCCTGGAACCCCCACAGATACACTGAAGCTTTCTTT.

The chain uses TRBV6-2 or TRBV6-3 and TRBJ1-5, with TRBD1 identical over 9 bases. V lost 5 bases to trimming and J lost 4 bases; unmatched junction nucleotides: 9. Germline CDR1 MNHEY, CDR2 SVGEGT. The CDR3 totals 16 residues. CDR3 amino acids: CASSRRQGVLNQPQHF. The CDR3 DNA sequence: TGTGCCAGCAGTCGTCGACAGGGGGTCCTAAATCAGCCCCAGCATTTT.

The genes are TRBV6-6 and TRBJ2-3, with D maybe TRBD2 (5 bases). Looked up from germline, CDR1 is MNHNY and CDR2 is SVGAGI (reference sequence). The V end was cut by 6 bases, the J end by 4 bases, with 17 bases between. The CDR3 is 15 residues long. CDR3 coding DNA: TGTGCCAGCAGCCCCACCGGACTCCCGGCAGATACGCAGTATTTT. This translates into CASSPTGLPADTQYF.

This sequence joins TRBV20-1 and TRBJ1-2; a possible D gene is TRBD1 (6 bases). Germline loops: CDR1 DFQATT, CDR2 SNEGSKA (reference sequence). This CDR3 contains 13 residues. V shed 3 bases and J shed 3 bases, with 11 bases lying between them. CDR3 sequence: CSASQGGDYGYTF. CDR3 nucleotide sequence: TGCAGTGCTAGTCAAGGGGGGGACTATGGCTACACCTTC.

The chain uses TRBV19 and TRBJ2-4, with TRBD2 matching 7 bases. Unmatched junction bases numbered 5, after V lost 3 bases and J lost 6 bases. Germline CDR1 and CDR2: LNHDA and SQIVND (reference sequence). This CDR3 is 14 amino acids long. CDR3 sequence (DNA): TGTGCCAGTAGTATCAGCGGGGACCCAAACATTCAGTACTTC. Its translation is CASSISGDPNIQYF.

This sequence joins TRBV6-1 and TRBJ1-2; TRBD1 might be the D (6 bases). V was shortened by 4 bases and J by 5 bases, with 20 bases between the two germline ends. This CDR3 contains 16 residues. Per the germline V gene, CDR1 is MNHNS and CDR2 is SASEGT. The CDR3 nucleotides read TGTGCCAGCAGTGCGACAGGCGCTACCCTTGGGTATGGCTACACCTTC. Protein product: CASSATGATLGYGYTF.

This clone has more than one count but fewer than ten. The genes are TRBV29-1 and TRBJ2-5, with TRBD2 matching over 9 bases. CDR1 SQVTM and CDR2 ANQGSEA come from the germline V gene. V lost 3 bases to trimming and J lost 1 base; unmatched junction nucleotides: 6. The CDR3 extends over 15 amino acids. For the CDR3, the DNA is TGCAGCGTTGAGGTGTTAGCGGGGGTCCAAGAGACCCAGTACTTC. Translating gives CSVEVLAGVQETQYF.

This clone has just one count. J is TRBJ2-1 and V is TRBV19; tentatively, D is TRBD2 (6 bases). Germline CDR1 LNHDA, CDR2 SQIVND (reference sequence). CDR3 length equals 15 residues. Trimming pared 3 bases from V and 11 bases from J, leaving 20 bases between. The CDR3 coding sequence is TGTGCCAGTAGTATCCCCGTTGGTAGCGGAGGACAGCAGTTCTTC. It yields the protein CASSIPVGSGGQQFF. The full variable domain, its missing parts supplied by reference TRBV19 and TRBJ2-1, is DGGITQSPKYLFRKEGQNVTLSCEQNLNHDAMYWYRQDPGQGLRLIYYSQIVNDFQKGDIAEGYSVSREKKESFPLTVTSAQKNPTAFYLCASSIPVGSGGQQFFGPGTRLTVL.

Here the CDR3 reads CASSSRSPYGYTF. CDR3 DNA: TGCGCCAGCAGCTCGCGGTCGCCCTATGGCTACACCTTC. The rearrangement links TRBV5-1 to TRBJ1-2; D unresolved. Trimming pared 3 bases from V and 4 bases from J, leaving 10 bases between. This CDR3 has 13 amino acids. Germline V gene sequence: CDR1 SGHRS, CDR2 YFSETQ.

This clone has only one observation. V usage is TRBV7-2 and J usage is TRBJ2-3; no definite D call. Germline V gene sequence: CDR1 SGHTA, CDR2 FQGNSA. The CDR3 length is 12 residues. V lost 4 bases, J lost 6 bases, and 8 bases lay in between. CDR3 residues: CASSSARDTQYF. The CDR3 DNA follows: TGTGCCAGCAGCTCTGCCCGGGATACGCAGTATTTT.

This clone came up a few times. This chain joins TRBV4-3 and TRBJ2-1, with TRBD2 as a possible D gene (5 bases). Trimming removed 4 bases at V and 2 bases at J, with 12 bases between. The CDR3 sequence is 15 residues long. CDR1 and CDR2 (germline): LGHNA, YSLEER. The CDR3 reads CASSLGVGAYNEQFF. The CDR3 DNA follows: TGCGCCAGCAGCCTCGGGGTTGGGGCCTACAATGAGCAGTTCTTC.

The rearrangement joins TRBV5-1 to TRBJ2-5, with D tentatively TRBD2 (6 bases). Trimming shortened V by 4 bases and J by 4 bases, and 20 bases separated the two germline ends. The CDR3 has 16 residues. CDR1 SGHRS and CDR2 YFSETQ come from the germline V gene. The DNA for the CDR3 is TGCGCCAGCAGCCAAATCCCTACTAGCTCAGGAGAGACCCAGTACTTC. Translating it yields CASSQIPTSSGETQYF.

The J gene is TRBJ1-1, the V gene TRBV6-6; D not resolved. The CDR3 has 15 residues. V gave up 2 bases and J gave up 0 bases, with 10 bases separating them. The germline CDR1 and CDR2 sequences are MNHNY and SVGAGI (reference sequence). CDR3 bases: TGTGCCAGCAGTTACGGAGGAGGCATGAACACTGAAGCTTTCTTT. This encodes CASSYGGGMNTEAFF.

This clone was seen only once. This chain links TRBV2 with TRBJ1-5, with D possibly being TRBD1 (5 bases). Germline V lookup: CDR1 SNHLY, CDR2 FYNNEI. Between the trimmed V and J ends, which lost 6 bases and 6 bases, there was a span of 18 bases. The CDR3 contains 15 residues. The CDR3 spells CASSLDSGGGQPQHF. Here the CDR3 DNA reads TGTGCCAGCAGCCTAGACTCGGGCGGGGGTCAGCCCCAGCATTTT.

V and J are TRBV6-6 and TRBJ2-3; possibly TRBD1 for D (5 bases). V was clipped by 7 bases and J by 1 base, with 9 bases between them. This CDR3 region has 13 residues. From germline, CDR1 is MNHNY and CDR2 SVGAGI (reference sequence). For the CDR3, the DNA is TGTGCCAGCAAAAAAGGGGGCACAGATACGCAGTATTTT. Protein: CASKKGGTDTQYF.

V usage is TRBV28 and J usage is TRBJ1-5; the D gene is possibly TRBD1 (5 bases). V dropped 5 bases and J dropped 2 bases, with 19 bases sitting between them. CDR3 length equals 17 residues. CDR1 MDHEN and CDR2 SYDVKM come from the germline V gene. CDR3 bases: TGTGCCAGCAGTCCAAATTTACAGGCTACGCGCAATCAGCCCCAGCATTTT. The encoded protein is CASSPNLQATRNQPQHF.

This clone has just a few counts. This CDR3 is CASSLGSRAQQDEQFF. CDR3 DNA: TGTGCCAGCAGCTTAGGAAGCAGGGCTCAGCAAGACGAGCAGTTCTTC. The V and J genes are TRBV7-9 and TRBJ2-1; a possible D gene is TRBD1 (5 bases). The CDR3 totals 16 residues. CDR1 and CDR2 (germline): SEHNR, FQNEAQ (reference sequence). The V gene lost 1 base and the J gene lost 10 bases, with 20 bases spanning the gap. Based on the CDR3 plus reference TRBV7-9 and TRBJ2-1, the full variable domain is DTGVSQNPRHKITKRGQNVTFRCDPISEHNRLYWYRQTLGQGPEFLTYFQNEAQLEKSRLLSDRFSAERPKGSFSTLEIQRTEQGDSAMYLCASSLGSRAQQDEQFFGPGTRLTVL.

The CDR3 protein is CASSLGVAGVVDTQYF. Here the CDR3 DNA reads TGTGCCAGCAGCTTAGGGGTAGCGGGAGTGGTAGATACGCAGTATTTT. The V gene is TRBV7-2, the J gene TRBJ2-3; 9 nucleotides align to TRBD2. The J segment lost 5 bases and the V segment lost 1 base, leaving 7 bases of the junction unmatched. In germline, CDR1 is SGHTA, CDR2 FQGNSA. The CDR3 covers 16 residues.

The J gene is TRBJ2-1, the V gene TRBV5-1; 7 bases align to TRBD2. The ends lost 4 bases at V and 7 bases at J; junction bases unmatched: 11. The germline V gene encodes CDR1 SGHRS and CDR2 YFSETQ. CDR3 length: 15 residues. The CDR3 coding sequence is TGCGCCAGCAGCCTCGGAGAGCGGGATGGGAATGAGCAGTTCTTC. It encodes CASSLGERDGNEQFF.

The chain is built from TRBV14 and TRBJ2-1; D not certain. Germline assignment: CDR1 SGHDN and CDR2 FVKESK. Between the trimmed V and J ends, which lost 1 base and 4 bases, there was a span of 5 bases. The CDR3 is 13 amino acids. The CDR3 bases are TGTGCCAGCAGCCAAGGTCCATACAATGAGCAGTTCTTC. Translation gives CASSQGPYNEQFF. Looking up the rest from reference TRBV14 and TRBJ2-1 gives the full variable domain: EAGVTQFPSHSVIEKGQTVTLRCDPISGHDNLYWYRRVMGKEIKFLLHFVKESKQDESGMPNNRFLAERTGGTYSTLKVQPAELEDSGVYFCASSQGPYNEQFFGPGTRLTVL.

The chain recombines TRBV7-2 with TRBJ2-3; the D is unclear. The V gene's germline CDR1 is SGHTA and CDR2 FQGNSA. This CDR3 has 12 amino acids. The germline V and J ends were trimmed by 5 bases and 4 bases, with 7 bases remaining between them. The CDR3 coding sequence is TGTGCCAGCAGCCAATTCCCAGATACGCAGTATTTT. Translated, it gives CASSQFPDTQYF. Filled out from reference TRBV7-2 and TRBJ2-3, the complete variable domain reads GAGVSQSPSNKVTEKGKDVELRCDPISGHTALYWYRQSLGQGLEFLIYFQGNSAPDKSGLPSDRFSAERTGGSVSTLTIQRTQQEDSAVYLCASSQFPDTQYFGPGTRLTVL.

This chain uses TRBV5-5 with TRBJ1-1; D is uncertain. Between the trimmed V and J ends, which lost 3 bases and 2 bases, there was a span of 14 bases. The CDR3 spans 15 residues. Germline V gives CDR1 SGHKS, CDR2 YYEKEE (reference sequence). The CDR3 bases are TGTGCCAGCAGCTCTGTGGCGGGAGGTAACACTGAAGCTTTCTTT. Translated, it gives CASSSVAGGNTEAFF.